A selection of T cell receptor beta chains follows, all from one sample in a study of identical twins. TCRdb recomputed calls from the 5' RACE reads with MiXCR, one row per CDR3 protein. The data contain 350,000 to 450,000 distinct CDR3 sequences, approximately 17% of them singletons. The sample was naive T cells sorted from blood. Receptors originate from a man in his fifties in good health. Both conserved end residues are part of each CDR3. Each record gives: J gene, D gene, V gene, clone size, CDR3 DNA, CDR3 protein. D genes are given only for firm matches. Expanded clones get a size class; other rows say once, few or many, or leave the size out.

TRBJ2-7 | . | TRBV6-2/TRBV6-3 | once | TGTGCCAGCAGTTACTCAGGGGGGCTACCGACCAACGGGGGCTACGAGCAGTACTTC | CASSYSGGLPTNGGYEQYF
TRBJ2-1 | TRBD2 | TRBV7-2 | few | TGTGCCAGCAGCCCAAGGACTAGCGCCCACAATGAGCAGTTCTTC | CASSPRTSAHNEQFF
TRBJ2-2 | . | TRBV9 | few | TGTGCCAGCAGCGTAGCTACAGTCACCGGGGAGCTGTTTTTT | CASSVATVTGELFF
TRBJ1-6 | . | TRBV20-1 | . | TGCAGTGCTAGTGGGGCCGGGAGGGATAATTCACCCCTCCACTTT | CSASGAGRDNSPLHF
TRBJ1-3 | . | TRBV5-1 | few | TGCGCCAGCAGCTCAGGCGGGACAAGCTCTGGAAACACCATATATTTT | CASSSGGTSSGNTIYF
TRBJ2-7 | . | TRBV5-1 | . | TGCGCCAGCAGCACCGACAGCTACGAGCAGTACTTC | CASSTDSYEQYF
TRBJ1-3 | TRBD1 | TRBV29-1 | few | TGCAGCGCTGCGACAGGGCGCCCCTCTGGAAACACCATATATTTT | CSAATGRPSGNTIYF
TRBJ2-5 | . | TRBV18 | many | TGTGCCAGCTCACCACCGGGGGAGACCCAGTACTTC | CASSPPGETQYF
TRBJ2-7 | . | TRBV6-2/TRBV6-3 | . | TGTGCCAGCAGCCCCAGGGGTTGGCAGCACTTCTCCTACGAGCAGTACTTC | CASSPRGWQHFSYEQYF
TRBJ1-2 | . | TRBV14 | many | TGTGCCAGCAGCCAAATGGGACGGAACTATGGCTACACCTTC | CASSQMGRNYGYTF
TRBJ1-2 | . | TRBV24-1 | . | TGTGCCACCAGTGAAGGGGCCTCTGGCTACACCTTC | CATSEGASGYTF
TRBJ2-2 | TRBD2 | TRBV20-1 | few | TGCAGTGCTAGAGAGTCTAGCGGGGGGACCGGGGAGCTGTTTTTT | CSARESSGGTGELFF
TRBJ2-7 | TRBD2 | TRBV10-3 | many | TGTGCCATCCGCGCCGTAGACGCGGGAGGGCCCTACGAGCAGTACTTC | CAIRAVDAGGPYEQYF
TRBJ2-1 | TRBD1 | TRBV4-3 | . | TGCGCCAGCAGCCAAGATTTCGGACAGGGGGCCTACAATGAGCAGTTCTTC | CASSQDFGQGAYNEQFF
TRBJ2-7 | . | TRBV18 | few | TGTGCCAGCTCACCATATGGGGACCCAAAAGGCGAGCAGTACTTC | CASSPYGDPKGEQYF
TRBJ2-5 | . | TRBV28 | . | TGTGCCAGCAGTTTAGGGAGGATGGAGACCCAGTACTTC | CASSLGRMETQYF
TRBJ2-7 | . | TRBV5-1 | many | TGCGCCAGCAGCCCAGGATCGGGACAAGGTTCCTACAAGCAGTACTTC | CASSPGSGQGSYKQYF
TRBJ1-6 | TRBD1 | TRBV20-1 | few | TGCAGTGCATGGGACAGGGCCAGAACCTATAATTCACCCCTCCACTTT | CSAWDRARTYNSPLHF
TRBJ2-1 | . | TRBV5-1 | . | TGCGCCAGCAGAATCGGGTTAGCGGAGGCGGTTGAGCAGTTCTTC | CASRIGLAEAVEQFF
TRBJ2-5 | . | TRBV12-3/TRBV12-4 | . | TGTGCCAGCAGTTTCTCCTTCTACGGGGAGACCCAGTACTTC | CASSFSFYGETQYF
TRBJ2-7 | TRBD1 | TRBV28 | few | TGTGCCAGCAGTTCCTCGACAGGGGCTACCTACGAGCAGTACTTC | CASSSSTGATYEQYF
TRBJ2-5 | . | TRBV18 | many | TGTGCCAGCTCACTACAGGACGGGGATACCCAGTACTTC | CASSLQDGDTQYF
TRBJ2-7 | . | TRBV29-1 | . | TGCAGCGTAGTTGCGGACAGACTATACGAGCAGTACTTC | CSVVADRLYEQYF
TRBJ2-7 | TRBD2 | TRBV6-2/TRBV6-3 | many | TGTGCCAGCAGTTACGGAGCGGGGGAGCAGTACTTC | CASSYGAGEQYF
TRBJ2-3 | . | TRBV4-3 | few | TGCGCCAGCAGCCAAGATAGAACTCCTCACACAGATACGCAGTATTTT | CASSQDRTPHTDTQYF
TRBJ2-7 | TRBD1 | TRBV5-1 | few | TGCGCCAGCACGCCATCGACAGGGGAAACCTACGAGCAGTACTTC | CASTPSTGETYEQYF
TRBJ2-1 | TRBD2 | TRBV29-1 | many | TGCAGCGTCCCTGGGGGAGGGACTCCAATGGGTGAGCAGTTCTTC | CSVPGGGTPMGEQFF
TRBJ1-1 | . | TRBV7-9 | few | TGTGCCAGCAGCTATAGAGAATTGGCTGAAGCTTTCTTT | CASSYRELAEAFF
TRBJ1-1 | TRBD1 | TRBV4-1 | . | TGCGCCAGCAGCCTCCCACCGACAGGGGAGACTGAAGCTTTCTTT | CASSLPPTGETEAFF
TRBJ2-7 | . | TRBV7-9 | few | TGTGCCAGCAGCTTAGGGCGGAGCGAGCAGTACTTC | CASSLGRSEQYF
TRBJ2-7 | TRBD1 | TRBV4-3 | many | TGCGCCAGCAGCCAACAGGACAGGGGAGAGCAGTACTTC | CASSQQDRGEQYF